This T cell receptor (beta chain) was sequenced during a study of control samples from healthy donors and cancer patients. Trimming cost V 3 bases and J 4 bases; bases outside gene matches: 5. The CDR3 consists of 15 residues. CDR1 and CDR2 from the germline V gene are LNHDA and SQIVND (reference sequence). The protocol was immunoSEQ multiplex PCR, while the TCRdb copy is restricted to in-frame clones and leaves out a portion. The sample consists of 130,000 to 150,000 clones, about nine tenths of them appearing once. This receptor was identified in a man aged 25 to 40 in good health. The rearrangement uses TRBV19 and TRBJ2-3, with TRBD1 matching 9 bases. Sequenced: blood. CDR3 amino acids: CASSIGGTGSDTQYF. The CDR3 nucleotides are TGTGCCAGTAGTATCGGCGGGACAGGGTCAGATACGCAGTATTTT.